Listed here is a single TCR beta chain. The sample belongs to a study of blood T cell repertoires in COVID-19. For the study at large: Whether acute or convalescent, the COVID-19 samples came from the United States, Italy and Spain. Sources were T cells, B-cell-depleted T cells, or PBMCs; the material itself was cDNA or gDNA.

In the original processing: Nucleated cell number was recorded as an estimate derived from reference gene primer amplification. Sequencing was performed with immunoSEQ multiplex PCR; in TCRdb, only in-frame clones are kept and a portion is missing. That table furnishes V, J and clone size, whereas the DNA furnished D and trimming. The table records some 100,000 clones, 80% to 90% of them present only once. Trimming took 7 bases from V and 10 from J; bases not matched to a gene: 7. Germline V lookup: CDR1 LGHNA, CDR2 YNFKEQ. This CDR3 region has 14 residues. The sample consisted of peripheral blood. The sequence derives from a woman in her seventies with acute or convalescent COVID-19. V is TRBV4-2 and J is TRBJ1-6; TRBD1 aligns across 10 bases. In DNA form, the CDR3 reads TGTGCCAGCACTTCCGGGACAGGGGAATCACCCCTCCACTTT. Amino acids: CASTSGTGESPLHF.